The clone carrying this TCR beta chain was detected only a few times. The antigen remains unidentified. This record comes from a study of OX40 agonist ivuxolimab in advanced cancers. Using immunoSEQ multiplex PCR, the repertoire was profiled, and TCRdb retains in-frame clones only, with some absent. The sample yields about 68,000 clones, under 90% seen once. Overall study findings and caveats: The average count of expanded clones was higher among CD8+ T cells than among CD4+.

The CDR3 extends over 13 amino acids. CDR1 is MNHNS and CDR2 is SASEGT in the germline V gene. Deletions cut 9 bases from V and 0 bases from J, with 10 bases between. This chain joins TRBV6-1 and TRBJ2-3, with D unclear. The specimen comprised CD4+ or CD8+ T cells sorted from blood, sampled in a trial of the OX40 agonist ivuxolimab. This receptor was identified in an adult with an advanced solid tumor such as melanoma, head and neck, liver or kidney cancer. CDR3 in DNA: TGTGCCAGTGACTTATTTAGCACAGATACGCAGTATTTT. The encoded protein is CASDLFSTDTQYF.